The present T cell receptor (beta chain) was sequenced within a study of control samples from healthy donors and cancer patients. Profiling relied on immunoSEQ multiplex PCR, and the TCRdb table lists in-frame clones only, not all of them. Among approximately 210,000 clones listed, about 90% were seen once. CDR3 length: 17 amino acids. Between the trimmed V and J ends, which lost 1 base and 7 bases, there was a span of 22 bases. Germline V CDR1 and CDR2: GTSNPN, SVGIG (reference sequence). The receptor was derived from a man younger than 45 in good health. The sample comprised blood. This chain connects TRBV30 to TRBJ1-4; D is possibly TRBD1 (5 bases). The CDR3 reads CAWSAGSILRGGEKLFF. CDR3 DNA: TGTGCCTGGAGTGCCGGCTCTATCTTGAGGGGAGGTGAAAAACTGTTTTTT.